This is a list of T cell receptor beta chains from one sample in a study of T cells in Graves' hyperthyroidism and ophthalmopathy. TCRdb reprocessed the multiplex PCR reads via MiXCR and lists one record per CDR3 protein. The sample lists about 420,000 distinct CDR3 sequences, approximately 14% occurring once. The specimen was blood. These receptors came from a woman aged 18-35 years with Graves' hyperthyroidism. Each CDR3 is given with its conserved first and last residue.

V gene,CDR3 protein
TRBV12-5,CASGLVTQRGISYEQYF
TRBV20-1,CSADTLRGTEAFF
TRBV10-3,CAILGISDYGYTF
TRBV30,CAWSIQYVSEKLFF
TRBV20-1,CIAPRSSNYGYTF
TRBV6-1,CASSEGPYKINYGYTF
TRBV12-5,CASGFHHRDRTYEQYF
TRBV4-2,CASSPPFGQGGYGYTF
TRBV28,CASSFNEQFF
TRBV3-1,CASSRQRTGTPLHF
TRBV27,CATPGEACYGYTF
TRBV19,CASSIGWGKLGRERNEQFF
TRBV20-1,CSARTPPGTSGQSSYEQYF
TRBV6-9,CAINRGDQPQHF
TRBV3-1,CASSSRGPYEQYF
TRBV20-1,CSARDFGRGATEAFF
TRBV11-3,CASSLEGSYGQYF
TRBV5-1,CASSLQEGTEAFF
TRBV6-1,CASSSLLTVETSGRAYEQYF
TRBV4-2,CASSPESDWVSSYNEQFF
TRBV3-1,CASSLEGQGEKLFF
TRBV3-1,CASVQGGNTEAFF
TRBV7-3,CASSASSGTSTDTQYF
TRBV5-8,CASSYYGTGNTEAFF
TRBV2,CASGGWGAKNIQYF
TRBV11-1,CASGPLPQGGSYEQYF
TRBV9,CASSAPPRGLGSYNEQFF
TRBV6-2/TRBV6-3,CASSYRGQGPYNEQFF
TRBV19,CASSTGQGYNEQFF
TRBV12-3/TRBV12-4,CASSLLKGSYNEQFF
TRBV5-6,CASSNSGTEYYEQYF
TRBV6-1,CASRTGYLNTEAFF
TRBV5-1,CASSWDRHNEQFF
TRBV12-3/TRBV12-4,CASSLTKNLNTEAFF
TRBV12-3/TRBV12-4,CASSLEVSGNYEQYF
TRBV20-1,CSARDWNGGEKLFF
TRBV6-5,CASSYSRSSGAHGYTF
TRBV28,CASSPSPGGNEQYF
TRBV13,CASSTRQGANEQFF